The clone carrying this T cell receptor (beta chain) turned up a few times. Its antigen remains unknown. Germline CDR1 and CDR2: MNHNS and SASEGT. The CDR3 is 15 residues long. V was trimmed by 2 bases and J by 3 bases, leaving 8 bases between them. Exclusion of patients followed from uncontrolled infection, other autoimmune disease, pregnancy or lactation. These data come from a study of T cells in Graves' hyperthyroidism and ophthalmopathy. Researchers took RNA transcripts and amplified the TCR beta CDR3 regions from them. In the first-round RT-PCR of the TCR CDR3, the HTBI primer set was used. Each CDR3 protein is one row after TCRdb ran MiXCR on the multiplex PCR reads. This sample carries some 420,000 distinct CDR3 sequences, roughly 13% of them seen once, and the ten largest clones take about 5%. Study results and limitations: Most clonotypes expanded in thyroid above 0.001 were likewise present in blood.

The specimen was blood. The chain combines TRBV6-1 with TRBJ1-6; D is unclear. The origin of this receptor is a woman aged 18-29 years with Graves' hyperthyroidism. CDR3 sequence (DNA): TGTGCCAGCAGTGAAACCCGGGGCTATAATTCACCCCTCCACTTT. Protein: CASSETRGYNSPLHF.